Listed below are T cell receptor beta chains from one sample, sequenced in a study of Graves' ophthalmopathy and Graves' hyperthyroidism. TCRdb reanalysed the multiplex PCR reads using MiXCR and keeps one entry per CDR3 protein. The table records under 800,000 distinct CDR3 sequences, 22% of them present only once. Sequences were obtained from peripheral blood. The receptors were sampled from a young woman with stable Graves' hyperthyroidism. Some clones in this sample may be carry-over from other donors' samples. Both conserved end residues are trimmed from each CDR3.

>TRBV27|TRBJ1-2
ASSLTGGYGYT
>TRBV12-3/TRBV12-4|TRBJ2-7
ASSLRRDALDEQY
>TRBV29-1|TRBJ2-2
SVSGGSNTGELF
>TRBV12-3/TRBV12-4|TRBJ1-1
ASSFFFSPEAF
>TRBV12-3/TRBV12-4|TRBJ1-1
ASVRDRGLNTEAF
>TRBV7-3|TRBJ1-2
ASSPNTGNYGYT
>TRBV6-1|TRBJ1-2
ASSKGTGYYGYT
>TRBV29-1|TRBJ2-7
REMASGGVEQY
>TRBV6-1|TRBJ2-2
ASSGQGTGTGELF
>TRBV12-3/TRBV12-4|TRBJ2-7
ASSLRSGGLYEQY
>TRBV4-1|TRBJ2-7
ASSQFTGGWEQY
>TRBV20-1|TRBJ2-7
SARAPGQGYEQY
>TRBV7-2|TRBJ1-2
ASSEGQIVNYGYT
>TRBV20-1|TRBJ1-5
SASGADSYQPQH
>TRBV12-5|TRBJ1-1
ASAQGEAF
>TRBV30|TRBJ2-6
AWSFTSSGANVLT
>TRBV20-1|TRBJ2-7
SARDRGTGAYEQY
>TRBV19|TRBJ2-4
ASSLDRAKNIQY
>TRBV24-1|TRBJ2-7
ATSDLAGYEQY
>TRBV20-1|TRBJ2-5
SAGVQTGKRQTQY
>TRBV12-3/TRBV12-4|TRBJ1-2
ASLSTEDTPRGYGYT
>TRBV12-3/TRBV12-4|TRBJ2-7
ASSDRDEQY
>TRBV27|TRBJ1-5
ASSEGLPDQPQH
>TRBV19|TRBJ2-2
ASSPAAPPNTGELF
>TRBV18|TRBJ2-4
ASSLQNTEKNIQY
>TRBV7-6|TRBJ1-2
ASSRGQGDYGYT
>TRBV6-1|TRBJ1-2
ASKAPGFRYGYT
>TRBV7-3|TRBJ2-6
ASSPSVSSGANVLT
>TRBV6-5|TRBJ1-5
ASSFFFDQPQQ